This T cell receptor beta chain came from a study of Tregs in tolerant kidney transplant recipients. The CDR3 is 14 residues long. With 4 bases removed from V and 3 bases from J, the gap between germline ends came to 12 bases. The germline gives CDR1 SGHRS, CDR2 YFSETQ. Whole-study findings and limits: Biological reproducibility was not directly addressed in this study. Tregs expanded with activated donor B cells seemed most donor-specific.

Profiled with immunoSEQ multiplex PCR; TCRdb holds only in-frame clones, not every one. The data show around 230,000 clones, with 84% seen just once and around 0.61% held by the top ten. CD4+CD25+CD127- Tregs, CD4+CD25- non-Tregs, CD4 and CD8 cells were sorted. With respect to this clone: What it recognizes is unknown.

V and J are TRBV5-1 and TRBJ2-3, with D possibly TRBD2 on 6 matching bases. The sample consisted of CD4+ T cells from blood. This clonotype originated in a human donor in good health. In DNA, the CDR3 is TGCGCCAGCAGCGGGACTGGGGGTACAGATACGCAGTATTTT. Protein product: CASSGTGGTDTQYF.